The 29 T cell receptor beta chains below come from one sample, sequenced in a study of T cell responses to AZD1222 COVID-19 vaccine. Clones were read by immunoSEQ multiplex PCR, and TCRdb kept only the in-frame ones, dropping some. Among about 190,000 clones, around 87% were seen once, and the ten largest hold about 3%. The material sequenced was peripheral blood, taken on day 0 of MenACWY control vaccination. The receptors here all came from an adult in good health.

The chain combines TRBV14 with TRBJ2-5; TRBD1 is a possible D gene (5 bases). Germline CDR1 and CDR2: SGHDN and FVKESK. This CDR3 is 13 amino acids long. Deletions cut 1 base from V and 4 bases from J, with 7 bases between. As DNA, the CDR3 is TGTGCCAGCAGCCAAGGACAGCTAGAGACCCAGTACTTC. It is translated as CASSQGQLETQYF.

This chain uses TRBV28 with TRBJ2-5; D remains ambiguous. Germline loops: CDR1 MDHEN, CDR2 SYDVKM. This CDR3 contains 15 residues. V lost 3 bases and J lost 5, with 16 bases in between. The CDR3 DNA follows: TGTGCCAGCAGTTTTCTCGGTTTTCGTAGGGAGACCCAGTACTTC. It translates to CASSFLGFRRETQYF.

The chain employs TRBV6-2 or TRBV6-3 and TRBJ1-1; tentative D call: TRBD1 (5 bases). The CDR3 contains 15 residues. CDR1 and CDR2 (germline): MNHEY, SVGEGT. V shed 0 bases and J shed 0 bases, with 8 bases lying between them. Written as DNA, the CDR3 is TGTGCCAGCAGTTACTCGGGACGCCTGAACACTGAAGCTTTCTTT. This translates into CASSYSGRLNTEAFF.

The V and J genes are TRBV2 and TRBJ1-2; D is unclear. Trimming cost V 1 base and J 7 bases, with 10 bases left between them. The germline gives CDR1 SNHLY, CDR2 FYNNEI. This CDR3 contains 13 residues. The CDR3 DNA reads TGTGCCAGCAGTGAAGAAAACAGATCTGGCTACACCTTC. Protein product: CASSEENRSGYTF.

V and J are TRBV9 and TRBJ2-7; 9 bases agree with TRBD2. The length of the CDR3 is 15 residues. Germline V gene lookup returns CDR1 SGDLS and CDR2 YYNGEE. Trimming cost V 0 bases and J 4 bases; bases outside gene matches: 5. The CDR3 here is CASSVAGGREYEQYF. In DNA, the CDR3 is TGTGCCAGCAGCGTAGCCGGCGGGAGGGAATACGAGCAGTACTTC.

The chain couples TRBV10-3 to TRBJ2-7, with D uncertain. Trimming cost V 3 bases and J 4 bases, with 10 bases left between them. The CDR3 length is 13 residues. In germline, CDR1 is ENHRY, CDR2 SYGVKD. CDR3 nucleotides: TGTGCCATCAGTGAAGGTGGGCAGTACGAGCAGTACTTC. Protein product: CAISEGGQYEQYF.

V and J are TRBV28 and TRBJ2-7; 8 bases align to TRBD1. This CDR3 has 13 amino acids. The J segment lost 5 bases and the V segment lost 4 bases, leaving 4 bases of the junction unmatched. Germline V gives CDR1 MDHEN, CDR2 SYDVKM. CDR3 in amino acids: CASSSGGTDEQYF. As DNA, the CDR3 is TGTGCCAGCAGTTCAGGGGGCACGGACGAGCAGTACTTC.

This chain connects TRBV24-1 to TRBJ1-3, with D perhaps TRBD1 (6 bases). With 8 bases removed from V and 2 bases from J, the gap between germline ends came to 9 bases. Germline V gives CDR1 KGHDR, CDR2 SFDVKD. The CDR3 extends over 13 amino acids. CDR3: CATIRGPGNTIYF. CDR3 coding DNA: TGTGCCACCATCAGGGGACCTGGAAACACCATATATTTT.

The chain combines TRBV7-3 with TRBJ2-1, with unresolved D. The germline CDR1 and CDR2 sequences are SGHTA and FQGTGA. CDR3 length: 14 amino acids. Deletions cut 3 bases from V and 6 bases from J, with 12 bases between. For the CDR3, the DNA is TGTGCCAGCAGCTTTACCGGAGATATCAATGAGCAGTTCTTC. Protein product: CASSFTGDINEQFF. The complete variable domain, with remaining parts taken from reference TRBV7-3 and TRBJ2-1, reads GAGVSQTPSNKVTEKGKYVELRCDPISGHTALYWYRQSLGQGPEFLIYFQGTGAADDSGLPNDRFFAVRPEGSVSTLKIQRTERGDSAVYLCASSFTGDINEQFFGPGTRLTVL.

V is TRBV12-3 or TRBV12-4 and J is TRBJ1-5; D call uncertain. V dropped 3 bases and J dropped 5 bases, with 8 bases sitting between them. The CDR3 covers 13 residues. The chain's CDR3 is CASSLEVHQPQHF. DNA for the CDR3: TGTGCCAGCAGTTTGGAGGTTCATCAGCCCCAGCATTTT.

The chain uses TRBV4-2 and TRBJ1-2; 12 nucleotides align to TRBD1. J was trimmed by 6 bases and V by 0 bases; bases with no gene match: 2. The CDR3 has 15 residues. Germline assignment: CDR1 LGHNA and CDR2 YNFKEQ. The CDR3 here is CASSQDGTGGDGYTF. The CDR3 coding sequence is TGTGCCAGCAGCCAAGATGGGACAGGGGGCGATGGCTACACCTTC.

V usage is TRBV7-8 and J usage is TRBJ2-2; D is possibly TRBD2 (6 bases). The CDR3 has 18 residues. V was cut by 1 base and J by 1 base, with 16 bases left in between. Per germline, CDR1 SGHVS and CDR2 FQNEAQ. The CDR3 nucleotides read TGTGCCAGCAGCTTAGTCAGGTTACTAGCTATGAACACCGGGGAGCTGTTTTTT. It specifies CASSLVRLLAMNTGELFF.

The chain combines TRBV7-9 with TRBJ2-5; D assignment may be TRBD1 or TRBD2 (5 bases each). V was shortened by 1 base and J by 1 base, with 10 bases between the two germline ends. The CDR3 is 15 residues long. Germline assignment: CDR1 SEHNR and CDR2 FQNEAQ (reference sequence). CDR3 protein: CASSLVLGTQETQYF. CDR3 coding DNA: TGTGCCAGCAGCTTAGTGCTAGGGACCCAAGAGACCCAGTACTTC. The full variable domain, in which reference TRBV7-9 and TRBJ2-5 provide the parts outside the CDR3, is DTGVSQNPRHKITKRGQNVTFRCDPISEHNRLYWYRQTLGQGPEFLTYFQNEAQLEKSRLLSDRFSAERPKGSFSTLEIQRTEQGDSAMYLCASSLVLGTQETQYFGPGTRLLVL.

This clone was observed once. Relative to the germline gene, one junction end is altered; a read error may explain this. V is TRBV6-1 and J is TRBJ1-1; unclear D gene. Germline CDR1 MNHNS, CDR2 SASEGT. The CDR3 sequence is 13 residues long. CDR3 coding DNA: TGTGCCAGCGGTGAAGGAGTCGGCACTGAAGCTTTCTTT. This codes for CASGEGVGTEAFF.

The CDR3 nucleotides read TGTGCCAGCAGCTCCCGGCCGGGGATGCAAGAGACCCAGTACTTC. This codes for CASSSRPGMQETQYF. V is TRBV11-1 and J is TRBJ2-5; D is perhaps TRBD2 (5 bases). The CDR3 totals 15 residues. The V and J ends lost 4 bases and 2 bases respectively, with 14 bases between them. Germline CDR1 and CDR2: SGHAT and FQDESV (reference sequence).

The J gene is TRBJ1-1, the V gene TRBV19; D is possibly TRBD1 (5 bases). This CDR3 spans 15 amino acids. Germline values: CDR1 LNHDA, CDR2 SQIVND (reference sequence). The V end was cut by 6 bases, the J end by 0 bases, with 14 bases between. DNA of the CDR3: TGTGCCAGTAGAGGGACCGACCCCATGAACACTGAAGCTTTCTTT. Encoded protein: CASRGTDPMNTEAFF.

Written as DNA, the CDR3 is TGCGCCAGCAGCTTCGGACTAGCGGGAGGGTACGAGCAGTACTTC. This sequence encodes CASSFGLAGGYEQYF. V and J are TRBV5-1 and TRBJ2-7, with TRBD2 identical over 15 bases. The CDR3 has 15 amino acids. Per germline, CDR1 SGHRS and CDR2 YFSETQ. Germline trimming cut 2 bases from V and 4 bases from J; bases unmatched to any gene: 1. Drawing the rest from reference TRBV5-1 and TRBJ2-7, the complete variable domain is KAGVTQTPRYLIKTRGQQVTLSCSPISGHRSVSWYQQTPGQGLQFLFEYFSETQRNKGNFPGRFSGRQFSNSRSEMNVSTLELGDSALYLCASSFGLAGGYEQYFGPGTRLTVT.

This clone has a single count. The V and J genes are TRBV5-4 and TRBJ1-1; 7 positions agree with TRBD1. Germline CDR1 is SGHNT and CDR2 is YYREEE (reference sequence). V lost 5 bases, J lost 0 bases, and 7 bases stayed unmatched. The CDR3 is 15 residues long. CDR3 amino acids: CASSQDRMVNTEAFF. The CDR3 nucleotides are TGTGCCAGCAGTCAGGACAGGATGGTGAACACTGAAGCTTTCTTT.

The chain employs TRBV13 and TRBJ2-3, with TRBD2 matching over 10 bases. After removal of 2 bases from V and 3 bases from J, the junction contained 5 bases not matched to a gene. This CDR3 spans 16 amino acids. The V gene's germline CDR1 is PRHDT and CDR2 FYEKMQ (reference sequence). CDR3 DNA sequence: TGTGCCAGCAGCTTAAAACTAGCGGGATATACAGATACGCAGTATTTT. Its translation: CASSLKLAGYTDTQYF.

This chain joins TRBV3-1 (or the pseudogene TRBV3-2) and TRBJ1-4; the D is unclear. There are 15 residues in the CDR3. From germline, CDR1 is LGHDT and CDR2 YNNKEL (reference sequence). V dropped 4 bases and J dropped 3 bases, with 12 bases sitting between them. The CDR3 nucleotides read TGTGCCAGCAGCCGAAAGGGTTTAGCTAATGAAAAACTGTTTTTT. Protein product: CASSRKGLANEKLFF.

This rearrangement joins TRBV29-1 to TRBJ2-7; no reliable D call. The CDR3 covers 13 residues. Germline CDR1 is SQVTM and CDR2 is ANQGSEA. V dropped 0 bases and J dropped 1 base, with 7 bases sitting between them. In DNA form, the CDR3 reads TGCAGCGTTGAAGAGTCAGGATCCTACGAGCAGTACTTC. Amino acids: CSVEESGSYEQYF.

The rearrangement joins TRBV27 to TRBJ1-1; D is perhaps TRBD1 (6 bases). The CDR3 length is 14 residues. The V gene lost 3 bases and the J gene lost 4 bases, with 12 bases spanning the gap. Germline assignment: CDR1 MNHEY and CDR2 SMNVEV (reference sequence). The CDR3 loop reads CASSLADRRTEAFF. DNA of the CDR3: TGTGCCAGCAGTTTGGCCGACAGGCGCACTGAAGCTTTCTTT.

The genes are TRBV6-2 or TRBV6-3 and TRBJ2-1; D uncertain. V lost 5 bases, J lost 8 bases, and 13 bases lay in between. CDR1 is MNHEY and CDR2 is SVGEGT in the germline V gene. This CDR3 is 13 amino acids long. CDR3 protein: CASSPAASYEQFF. DNA of the CDR3: TGTGCCAGCAGTCCCGCAGCTAGTTATGAGCAGTTCTTC.

The chain recombines TRBV5-1 with TRBJ2-1; 8 nucleotides line up with TRBD2. The germline gives CDR1 SGHRS, CDR2 YFSETQ. This CDR3 is 16 amino acids long. V lost 0 bases to trimming and J lost 5 bases; unmatched junction nucleotides: 7. CDR3 sequence (DNA): TGCGCCAGCAGCTTGGAGGGCGGGGGGCGAAACAATGAGCAGTTCTTC. Translating gives CASSLEGGGRNNEQFF.

The V call is TRBV28, the J call TRBJ2-5, with 15 bases lining up with TRBD2. Trimming cost V 4 bases and J 2 bases; bases outside gene matches: 8. In germline, CDR1 is MDHEN, CDR2 SYDVKM. This CDR3 is built from 18 residues. The CDR3 protein is CASSSQGTSGRTQETQYF. The CDR3 DNA follows: TGTGCCAGCAGTTCCCAAGGGACTAGCGGGAGGACTCAAGAGACCCAGTACTTC. The full variable domain, completed using reference TRBV28 and TRBJ2-5, is DVKVTQSSRYLVKRTGEKVFLECVQDMDHENMFWYRQDPGLGLRLIYFSYDVKMKEKGDIPEGYSVSREKKERFSLILESASTNQTSMYLCASSSQGTSGRTQETQYFGPGTRLLVL.

This sequence joins TRBV18 and TRBJ2-5; D might be TRBD2 (7 bases). The CDR3 sequence is 14 residues long. V was shortened by 3 bases and J by 5 bases, with 13 bases between the two germline ends. Germline CDR1 KGHSH, CDR2 LQKENI. CDR3 sequence: CASSPRGGKETQYF. DNA for the CDR3: TGTGCCAGCTCACCGAGGGGGGGGAAGGAGACCCAGTACTTC.

The rearrangement links TRBV13 to TRBJ1-1; possibly TRBD1 for D (5 bases). The CDR3 runs 13 residues. V lost 4 bases and J lost 10, with 16 bases in between. CDR1 PRHDT and CDR2 FYEKMQ come from the germline V gene (reference sequence). CDR3 sequence: CASSSDPGGAAFF. The CDR3 region has the DNA TGTGCCAGCAGCTCAGACCCGGGGGGAGCAGCTTTCTTT.

The chain joins TRBV10-3 to TRBJ1-5; D remains ambiguous. The V end was cut by 3 bases, the J end by 9 bases, with 24 bases between. The CDR3 contains 17 residues. CDR1 ENHRY and CDR2 SYGVKD come from the germline V gene. The CDR3: CAISDPPAGEYLRPQHF. As DNA, the CDR3 is TGTGCCATCAGTGACCCCCCAGCCGGGGAGTACCTGCGGCCCCAGCATTTT.

The rearrangement links TRBV7-9 to TRBJ2-7; 11 bases match TRBD2. The CDR3 length is 18 residues. Per germline, CDR1 SEHNR and CDR2 FQNEAQ (reference sequence). V lost 5 bases to trimming and J lost 4 bases; unmatched junction nucleotides: 16. The CDR3 region is CASSPGTSGKPPWYEQYF. CDR3 sequence (DNA): TGTGCCAGCAGCCCCGGGACTAGCGGAAAACCTCCCTGGTACGAGCAGTACTTC.